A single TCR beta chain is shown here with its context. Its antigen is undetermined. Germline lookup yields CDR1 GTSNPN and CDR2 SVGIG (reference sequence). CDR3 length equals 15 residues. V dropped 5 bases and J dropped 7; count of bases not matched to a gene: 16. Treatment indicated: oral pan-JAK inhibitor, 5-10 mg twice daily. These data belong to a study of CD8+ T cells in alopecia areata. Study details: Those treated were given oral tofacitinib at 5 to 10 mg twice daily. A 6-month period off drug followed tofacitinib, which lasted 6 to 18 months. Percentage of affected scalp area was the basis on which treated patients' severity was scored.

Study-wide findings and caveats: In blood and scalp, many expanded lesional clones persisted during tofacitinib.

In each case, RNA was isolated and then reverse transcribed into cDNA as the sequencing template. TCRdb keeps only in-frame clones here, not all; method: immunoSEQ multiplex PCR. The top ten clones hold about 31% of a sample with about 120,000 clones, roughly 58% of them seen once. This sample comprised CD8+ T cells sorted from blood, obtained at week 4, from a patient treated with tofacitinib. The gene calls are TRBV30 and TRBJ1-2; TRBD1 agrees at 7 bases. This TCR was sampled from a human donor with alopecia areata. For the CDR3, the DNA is TGTGCCTGGGTCGGCGGGGAGGACAGGAGGAGTGGCTACACCTTC. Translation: CAWVGGEDRRSGYTF.